This entry lists 2 T cell receptor beta chains sequenced from one sample in a study of T cell changes during pregnancy in multiple sclerosis. Profiling relied on immunoSEQ multiplex PCR, and the TCRdb table lists in-frame clones only, not all of them. The sample gives around 100,000 clones, about nine tenths of which show up once; around 3.2% is in the top ten. The sequencing used peripheral blood, collected after pregnancy. These receptors were taken from a female donor with multiple sclerosis, enrolled in a pregnancy study.

The chain has TRBV5-1 and TRBJ1-4; D unresolved. The germline V and J ends were trimmed by 4 bases and 0 bases, with 10 bases remaining between them. The CDR3 is 15 amino acids. Germline assignment: CDR1 SGHRS and CDR2 YFSETQ. CDR3 nucleotide sequence: TGCGCCAGCAGCCTAAACAGTGCAACTAATGAAAAACTGTTTTTT. This encodes CASSLNSATNEKLFF.

The chain is built from TRBV6-5 and TRBJ1-6, with a possible D match to TRBD1 (5 bases). The V end was cut by 6 bases, the J end by 14 bases, with 20 bases between. Germline-derived CDR1 and CDR2 are MNHEY and SVGAGI. The CDR3 spans 14 residues. The CDR3 DNA reads as TGTGCCAGCAGACCGGGACTTCCAAGTAGGTCCCTCCACTTT. Translation gives CASRPGLPSRSLHF.